This T cell receptor (beta chain) is drawn from a study of T cell changes during pregnancy in multiple sclerosis (dated by TCRdb to about 2019). About the investigation overall: The study looked at changes in the T cell repertoire across pregnancy in women with multiple sclerosis.

With regard to this clone: The target of this receptor is not known. No per-base quality is available; no much larger clone lies one base away.

Counted from cysteine to phenylalanine, this CDR3 has 14 amino acids. Here the CDR3 DNA is all that survives: 42 bases in frame from base 1. The germline V gene yields ENHRY for CDR1 and SYGVKD for CDR2. V is shortened by 3 bases, J by 7 bases, and the region joining them spans 12 bases. Libraries came from the immunoSEQ multiplex PCR assay. TCRdb stores this immuneACCESS table with in-frame sequences only. Part of the clones is absent; in the studies checked, under half of the shortfall reflects unresolved V genes, and no reason is known for the rest. In all, the sample holds around 71,000 clones, and roughly 92% of those were seen once. The top ten constitute approximately 1% of the sample.

The rearrangement joined TRBV10-3 to TRBJ1-4; TRBD1 is a possible D gene, resting on 6 matching bases. The sample consisted of peripheral blood, taken in the third trimester of pregnancy. The clonotype originates from a female donor with multiple sclerosis, enrolled in a pregnancy study. Here is the DNA: TGTGCCATCAGTGAACAGGGTGGTAGTGAAAAACTGTTTTTT. This is translated as CAISEQGGSEKLFF.